Reported below is one T cell receptor beta chain. This record belongs to a study of blood T cells in healthy people across ages. Through a sample-barcoded 5' primer and a J-beta primer mix, a second PCR was run for roughly 6 to 12 cycles. Each cDNA molecule was tagged by a template-switch adaptor with 12 random nucleotides. TCRdb itself ran the 5' RACE reads through MiXCR, one entry per CDR3 protein. There are approximately 1,000,000 distinct CDR3 sequences in the sample; 35% to 55% occur only once, and around 18% lies in the top ten. The sample comprised blood. The receptor was derived from a woman in her sixties or seventies in good health.

The CDR3 DNA sequence: TGTGCCAGCAGCCGAAGACTAGCCATAGTCCACGAGCAGTACTTC. Protein product: CASSRRLAIVHEQYF. This chain uses TRBV6-5 with TRBJ2-7; 7 positions match TRBD2. Germline V lookup: CDR1 MNHEY, CDR2 SVGAGI. The V and J ends lost 6 bases and 5 bases, in that order; junction bases with no gene match: 13. The CDR3 is made up of 15 amino acids.